This T cell receptor (beta chain) was recorded in a study of CD8+CD57+ T cells in acquired aplastic anemia. Study details: The mean DNA yield obtained from sorted CD4+ and CD8+ cells came to roughly 3.4 ug. Findings and caveats of the study: Patients and controls shared 25 to 30 CD8+ CDR3 sequences.

V was trimmed by 7 bases and J by 7 bases, leaving 16 bases between them. Germline-derived CDR1 and CDR2 are SNHLY and FYNNEI. The CDR3 runs 13 residues. An expansion of CD8+CD57+ cells by flow cytometry had been shown in patients chosen for sequencing. Severe acquired aplastic anemia was the diagnosis recorded for all patients. Concerning this clonotype: As yet, its antigen is unknown.

Profiles of TCR beta VDJ and CDR3 were generated from a genomic DNA template. TCRdb itself ran the reads through MiXCR, one entry per CDR3 protein. The repertoire consists of approximately 180,000 distinct CDR3 sequences, with nearly 65% occurring once and the leading ten covering about two fifths. This chain links TRBV2 with TRBJ1-2; D gene uncertain. The receptor was isolated from a human donor with aplastic anemia. Sequencing used sorted CD4+, CD8+, or CD8+CD57+ T cells (not recorded which) from PBMCs. CDR3: CASTERGSPGYTF. CDR3 sequence (DNA): TGTGCCAGCACCGAACGAGGGTCTCCTGGCTACACCTTC.